This T cell receptor beta chain was documented in a study of T cell responses to AZD1222 COVID-19 vaccine. Broader study findings: Elevations in Spike-specific TCR breadth and depth followed administration of two AZD1222 doses. Only a handful of AZD1222 recipients, several in all, had baseline seropositivity. Reportedly, nearly half of unique spike TCRs recognized epitopes outside B.1.351/B.1.1.7 mutations.

Assay: immunoSEQ multiplex PCR; the TCRdb copy retains only in-frame clones and omits some. Among roughly 80,000 clones listed, around 89% were seen once. The table lists this clone with a count of one. What it binds is unknown. V was trimmed by 3 bases and J by 2 bases, leaving 11 bases between them. The germline CDR1 and CDR2 sequences are SGDLS and YYNGEE. This CDR3 spans 14 amino acids. The rearrangement joins TRBV9 to TRBJ2-5; D possibly corresponds to TRBD1 (6 bases). The TCR comes from an adult in good health. Sequencing was performed on peripheral blood, taken on day 0 of MenACWY control vaccination. The CDR3 bases are TGTGCCAGCAGCGCCAGGGGACCTCAAGAGACCCAGTACTTC. Translation: CASSARGPQETQYF.